This TCR gamma chain appears in the sequencing data of a study of Vδ1+ human thymocytes. Regarding the study as a whole: Thymic TRG and TRD repertoires appeared highly polyclonal, with Gaussian CDR3 length distributions.

Germline CDR1 VINAFY, CDR2 YDVSNSKD. The CDR3 has 14 residues. Extracted RNA was reverse transcribed into cDNA. The CDR3 regions were amplified by multiplex PCR from V-gene primers to a constant-region primer. TCRdb reprocessed the multiplex PCR reads through CATT. The table lists over 25,000 gamma-chain clones, roughly 20% of them singletons. As for this clone: Its antigen is unidentified. Compared with germline, one end of the junction differs, possibly owing to a read error.

This TCR derives from a boy under two years old who had congenital heart surgery. The material sequenced was Vdelta1+ gamma-delta thymocytes from the thymus. Subset given: FACS-sorted CD3+ TCRalphabeta- TCRVdelta1+ TCRVdelta2- thymocytes. The chain couples TRGV5 to TRGJP2. Written as DNA, the CDR3 is TGTGCTACCTGGGACAATAGTAGTGATTGGATCAAGACGTTT. It encodes CATWDNSSDWIKTF.